The 13 T cell receptor beta chains below were found in one sample sequenced in a study of liver allograft versus peripheral blood T cells. Looking at the study overall: Recipients' peripheral blood served as the comparator for T cell receptor repertoires in transplanted livers.

Using its own MiXCR run on the reads, TCRdb lists one record per CDR3 protein. The sample carries some 2,000 distinct CDR3 sequences, roughly a sixth recorded once. All receptors come from a human patient who had a liver transplant. Some of these T cells may belong to the graft donor.

This clonotype occurred many times. The rearrangement joins TRBV19 to TRBJ2-3, with D perhaps assigned TRBD1 or TRBD2 (7 bases each). Germline V gene data show CDR1 as LNHDA and CDR2 as SQIVND (reference sequence). V was shortened by 7 bases and J by 2 bases, with 22 bases between the two germline ends. This CDR3 is built from 17 residues. CDR3 sequence reads: CASTPRGGRYLTDTQYF. CDR3 in DNA: TGTGCCAGTACTCCCAGGGGGGGACGGTACCTCACAGATACGCAGTATTTT.

In its sample, this clonotype was seen a few times. V gene TRBV20-1 combines with J gene TRBJ1-1; D uncertain. CDR1 is DFQATT, CDR2 SNEGSKA, per germline (reference sequence). V lost 3 bases, J lost 5 bases, and 16 bases lay in between. The CDR3 runs to 14 residues. The CDR3: CSARSLGGETEAFF. The CDR3 nucleotides read TGCAGTGCTAGGTCTCTTGGTGGGGAGACTGAAGCTTTCTTT.

Ten or more counts support this clonotype. The V call is TRBV5-6, the J call TRBJ2-7; D tentatively reads TRBD1 or TRBD2 (5 bases each). The CDR3 contains 12 residues. V was cut by 0 bases and J by 4 bases, with 5 bases left in between. Germline-derived CDR1 and CDR2 are SGHDT and YYEEEE. The chain's CDR3 is CASSLGGYEQYF. For the CDR3, the DNA is TGTGCCAGCAGCTTGGGGGGGTACGAGCAGTACTTC.

By frequency in the sample, this clonotype is medium-sized. The rearrangement links TRBV6-1 to TRBJ2-2; 9 positions match TRBD1. The junction had 10 bases not matched to a gene; V was cut back by 2 bases and J by 0 bases. Germline V gives CDR1 MNHNS, CDR2 SASEGT. The CDR3 runs 19 residues. The CDR3 region has the DNA TGTGCCAGCAGTGAATCTTTCTGGGGGACAGGGTCGAACACCGGGGAGCTGTTTTTT. Amino acids: CASSESFWGTGSNTGELFF.

By its share, this clonotype is medium-sized. The V gene is TRBV6-5, the J gene TRBJ2-1; 7 bases are shared with TRBD1. V trimming: 5 bases; J trimming: 0 bases; junction bases outside the gene matches: 7. CDR3 size: 16 residues. CDR1 is MNHEY and CDR2 is SVGAGI in the germline V gene. DNA for the CDR3: TGTGCCAGCAGTCCCTTCCCAGGGGGCTCCTACAATGAGCAGTTCTTC. Translated: CASSPFPGGSYNEQFF.

This clonotype is categorized as medium-sized. The V gene is TRBV10-3, the J gene TRBJ2-3; 13 bases agree with TRBD2. The CDR3 is 14 amino acids. Germline CDR1 and CDR2: ENHRY and SYGVKD. The V segment lost 11 bases and the J segment 1 base; nucleotides outside the gene matches: 3. CDR3 in amino acids: CAAGLAGGTDTQYF. The CDR3 DNA follows: TGTGCCGCTGGACTAGCGGGGGGCACAGATACGCAGTATTTT.

The chain joins TRBV15 to TRBJ2-1; D perhaps matches TRBD2 (7 bases). This CDR3 contains 10 residues. Germline loops: CDR1 LNHNV, CDR2 YYDKDF (reference sequence). V shed 5 bases and J shed 14 bases, with 10 bases lying between them. In DNA, the CDR3 is TGTGCCACCAGCGGGGGGGCCAAGTTCTTC. Amino acids: CATSGGAKFF.

This sequence joins TRBV11-2 and TRBJ2-1, with 12 bases aligning to TRBD2. Germline loops: CDR1 SGHAT, CDR2 FQNNGV. This CDR3 is 20 amino acids long. The trim removed 5 bases at V and 1 base at J, leaving 15 bases unmatched. CDR3 DNA: TGTGCCAGCAGCCCTCTCAGGACTAGCGGGGCCTTGTTATCCTACAATGAGCAGTTCTTC. Amino acids: CASSPLRTSGALLSYNEQFF.

By proportion, this clonotype is medium-sized. This chain connects TRBV6-5 to TRBJ2-7, with 13 nucleotides matching TRBD2. There are 17 residues in the CDR3. The germline CDR1 and CDR2 sequences are MNHEY and SVGAGI. The trim removed 2 bases at V and 3 bases at J, leaving 7 bases unmatched. CDR3 nucleotide sequence: TGTGCCAGCAGTTACGGACTAGCGGGAGACGGAGACTACGAGCAGTACTTC. Encoded protein: CASSYGLAGDGDYEQYF.

By proportion, this clonotype is medium-sized (0.01 to 0.1%). V gene TRBV6-6 combines with J gene TRBJ1-1; no definite D call. The ends were cut back, 2 bases at V and 0 bases at J, with 10 bases in the middle. This CDR3 is 15 amino acids long. Germline V gene data show CDR1 as MNHNY and CDR2 as SVGAGI (reference sequence). Here the CDR3 DNA reads TGTGCCAGCAGTTACCTTTTGGGAATGAACACTGAAGCTTTCTTT. Translated, it gives CASSYLLGMNTEAFF.

This clonotype was detected ten times or more. Here the CDR3 reads CASSVTGGGAYNEQFF. In nucleotides, the CDR3 is TGTGCCAGCAGCGTGACGGGGGGGGGCGCCTACAATGAGCAGTTCTTC. The chain is built from TRBV9 and TRBJ2-1; TRBD2 matches 8 bases. V lost 2 bases and J lost 2; bases outside the gene matches: 6. The CDR3 contains 16 residues. Germline lookup yields CDR1 SGDLS and CDR2 YYNGEE. The full variable domain, rest sourced from reference TRBV9 and TRBJ2-1, is DSGVTQTPKHLITATGQRVTLRCSPRSGDLSVYWYQQSLDQGLQFLIQYYNGEERAKGNILERFSAQQFPDLHSELNLSSLELGDSALYFCASSVTGGGAYNEQFFGPGTRLTVL.

Notes on this clonotype: A far larger clone is one nucleotide away, so this likely arose from a read error. The gene calls are TRBV9 and TRBJ2-7; 10 nucleotides align to TRBD2. Germline CDR1 reads SGDLS; CDR2 reads YYNGEE. J lost 7 bases, V lost 4 bases, and 14 bases had no gene match. This CDR3 contains 16 residues. The CDR3 DNA follows: TGTGCCAGCAGCTCAAGCGGGGGGGCCTCCTACAATGAGCAGTACTTC. As protein: CASSSSGGASYNEQYF. The full variable domain, completed using reference TRBV9 and TRBJ2-7, is DSGVTQTPKHLITATGQRVTLRCSPRSGDLSVYWYQQSLDQGLQFLIQYYNGEERAKGNILERFSAQQFPDLHSELNLSSLELGDSALYFCASSSSGGASYNEQYFGPGTRLTVT.

The rearrangement joins TRBV9 to TRBJ2-1; D perhaps matches TRBD2 (6 bases). V lost 2 bases and J 0 bases, leaving 12 bases between the germline ends. The CDR3 has 16 residues. CDR1 is SGDLS and CDR2 is YYNGEE in the germline V gene. The CDR3 is CASSVDGGSSYNEQFF. In DNA form, the CDR3 reads TGTGCCAGCAGCGTCGACGGAGGGAGCTCCTACAATGAGCAGTTCTTC.